The 32 T cell receptor beta chains presented below share a single source sample, sequenced in a study of Ad26.COV2.S vaccination and SARS-CoV-2 variants. As for treatment: over 15 received Ad26.COV2.S at low or high dose, single or two shots; roughly five received placebo; per-sample allocation not given. The samples were gathered on day 63 after the first injection of vaccine or placebo. TCRdb's table, derived via immunoSEQ multiplex PCR, lists solely in-frame clones and lacks some. Among hundreds of thousands of clones, approximately 88% were seen once, and the ten largest hold around 1.4%. This sample comprised peripheral blood, obtained in a trial of Ad26.COV2.S vaccine versus placebo. The receptors shown here come from a person between 18 and 65 years old who received the Ad26.COV2.S COVID-19 vaccine or a placebo.

This sequence joins TRBV6-5 and TRBJ2-3, with D possibly matching TRBD1 (5 bases). The CDR3 runs 14 residues. CDR1 and CDR2 from the germline V gene are MNHEY and SVGAGI. V was pared by 7 bases and J by 6 bases, with 17 bases between. CDR3 bases: TGTGCCAGCAAAACCCCCTTAGGGGCTGATACGCAGTATTTT. Protein sequence: CASKTPLGADTQYF.

This clone was detected only once. The rearrangement uses TRBV7-8 and TRBJ2-1, with D perhaps TRBD1 or TRBD2 (5 bases each). CDR3 size: 12 residues. Germline V gene lookup returns CDR1 SGHVS and CDR2 FQNEAQ. V gave up 5 bases and J gave up 9 bases, with 11 bases separating them. For the CDR3, the DNA is TGTGCCAGCAGCAGGGACGTCGGTGAGCAGTTCTTC. As protein: CASSRDVGEQFF.

This clone occurred once. J is TRBJ2-6 and V is TRBV27; 7 bases are shared with TRBD1. This CDR3 has 15 amino acids. Trimming removed 4 bases from V and 2 bases from J; junction bases left unmatched: 2. Germline V gene lookup returns CDR1 MNHEY and CDR2 SMNVEV (reference sequence). In DNA, the CDR3 is TGTGCCAGCAGTTCCGACAGGGCTGGGGCCAACGTCCTGACTTTC. As protein: CASSSDRAGANVLTF.

This chain uses TRBV30 with TRBJ2-7; D possibly corresponds to TRBD2 (6 bases). Germline CDR1 and CDR2: GTSNPN and SVGIG (reference sequence). CDR3 length: 15 residues. Trimming cost V 1 base and J 5 bases, with 18 bases left between them. In nucleotides, the CDR3 is TGTGCCTGGAGTGCCGGGACTTCCCCCAGAGACGAGCAGTACTTC. It is translated as CAWSAGTSPRDEQYF.

The J gene is TRBJ1-4, the V gene TRBV25-1; D unclear. The CDR3 totals 16 residues. Germline V lookup: CDR1 MGHDK, CDR2 SYGVNS. V lost 0 bases to trimming and J lost 5 bases, with 13 bases between them. The CDR3 loop is CASSEYFPGSNEKLFF. The CDR3 bases are TGTGCCAGCAGTGAATACTTCCCGGGATCCAATGAAAAACTGTTTTTT.

V is TRBV3-1 (or the pseudogene TRBV3-2) and J is TRBJ2-2, with 9 nucleotides matching TRBD2. Germline CDR1 LGHDT, CDR2 YNNKEL (reference sequence). V lost 4 bases to trimming and J lost 4 bases; unmatched junction nucleotides: 4. This CDR3 is built from 15 residues. The CDR3 nucleotides read TGTGCCAGCAGCCCGACTAGCGGTTTCACCGGGGAGCTGTTTTTT. It codes for CASSPTSGFTGELFF.

A single count supports this clone. The rearrangement uses TRBV19 and TRBJ2-5; D is perhaps TRBD1 (5 bases). CDR1 and CDR2 from the germline V gene are LNHDA and SQIVND (reference sequence). The V end lost 4 bases, the J end lost 2 bases, and 11 bases lay between the germline ends. The CDR3 runs 14 residues. CDR3 nucleotide sequence: TGTGCCAGTAGTAGCCAGCCAGGGCAAGAGACCCAGTACTTC. Translated, it gives CASSSQPGQETQYF.

This sequence joins TRBV2 and TRBJ2-1; 12 bases are shared with TRBD2. The CDR3 sequence is 14 residues long. Germline CDR1 and CDR2: SNHLY and FYNNEI. V was clipped by 4 bases and J by 7 bases; unmatched bases: 2. CDR3 region: CASSGGTSGNEQFF. The CDR3 DNA is TGTGCCAGCAGTGGCGGGACTAGCGGGAATGAGCAGTTCTTC.

This clone was detected once. The genes are TRBV6-5 and TRBJ1-2; 7 nucleotides match TRBD1. The V gene's germline CDR1 is MNHEY and CDR2 SVGAGI. Losses at the gene ends were 0 bases for V and 5 bases for J; bases not matched to a gene: 9. The CDR3 has 16 amino acids. DNA for the CDR3: TGTGCCAGCAGTTACTCGATGGAGGGGGCGCGGTATGGCTACACCTTC. Amino acids: CASSYSMEGARYGYTF.

This sequence joins TRBV7-9 and TRBJ2-3; D not resolved. The V end was cut by 5 bases, the J end by 2 bases, with 8 bases between. Germline assignment: CDR1 SEHNR and CDR2 FQNEAQ (reference sequence). This CDR3 contains 13 residues. The CDR3 region has the DNA TGTGCCAGCAGCCGAAGGGACACAGATACGCAGTATTTT. Its protein is CASSRRDTDTQYF.

The J gene is TRBJ2-3, the V gene TRBV18, with D perhaps matching TRBD1 or TRBD2 (5 bases each). V was shortened by 0 bases and J by 7 bases, with 8 bases between the two germline ends. Germline V gives CDR1 KGHSH, CDR2 LQKENI. This CDR3 is 13 amino acids long. This CDR3 reads CASSPPGENTQYF. The DNA for the CDR3 is TGTGCCAGCTCACCACCGGGGGAGAATACGCAGTATTTT.

V and J are TRBV7-2 and TRBJ1-2, with D possibly TRBD1 on 5 matching bases. The germline gives CDR1 SGHTA, CDR2 FQGNSA. This CDR3 has 15 residues. V was pared by 1 base and J by 1 base, with 10 bases between. Here the CDR3 reads CASSLVGGGNYGYTF. The CDR3 nucleotides are TGTGCCAGCAGCTTAGTTGGGGGGGGTAACTATGGCTACACCTTC. The full variable domain, rest sourced from reference TRBV7-2 and TRBJ1-2, is GAGVSQSPSNKVTEKGKDVELRCDPISGHTALYWYRQSLGQGLEFLIYFQGNSAPDKSGLPSDRFSAERTGGSVSTLTIQRTQQEDSAVYLCASSLVGGGNYGYTFGSGTRLTVV.

The chain couples TRBV25-1 to TRBJ2-1, with D possibly matching TRBD2 (6 bases). This CDR3 spans 15 amino acids. Trimming removed 6 bases at V and 6 bases at J, with 18 bases between. Per germline, CDR1 MGHDK and CDR2 SYGVNS. This CDR3 reads CASSSSDGVGNEQFF. Here the CDR3 DNA reads TGTGCCAGCAGCTCTAGCGATGGGGTTGGCAATGAGCAGTTCTTC.

The chain uses TRBV25-1 and TRBJ1-5; weak D call: TRBD1 (5 bases). With 1 base removed from V and 4 bases from J, the gap between germline ends came to 11 bases. Germline loops: CDR1 MGHDK, CDR2 SYGVNS. The CDR3 is made up of 15 amino acids. CDR3 protein: CASSEWSEGNQPQHF. CDR3 DNA: TGTGCCAGCAGTGAATGGAGTGAGGGGAATCAGCCCCAGCATTTT.

This chain joins TRBV6-5 and TRBJ1-2; a weak D match, TRBD1 (6 bases). CDR3 length: 14 residues. CDR1 and CDR2 from the germline V gene are MNHEY and SVGAGI. Trimming stripped 8 bases from V and 2 bases from J, with 15 bases between. The CDR3, as DNA: TGTGCCAGCCGAATGGACAGAGACAACTATGGCTACACCTTC. This encodes CASRMDRDNYGYTF.

The chain employs TRBV28 and TRBJ1-5; tentative D call: TRBD1 (6 bases). V lost 7 bases, J lost 6 bases, and 10 bases lay in between. CDR1 and CDR2 from the germline V gene are MDHEN and SYDVKM. The CDR3 runs 12 residues. This chain's CDR3 is CASKGGGQPQHF. CDR3 coding DNA: TGTGCCAGCAAAGGGGGAGGTCAGCCCCAGCATTTT.

The chain couples TRBV2 to TRBJ2-7; 7 nucleotides align to TRBD2. Germline V gene lookup returns CDR1 SNHLY and CDR2 FYNNEI. With 1 base clipped from V and 5 bases from J, the junction kept 5 bases outside the gene matches. CDR3 length: 14 amino acids. Here the CDR3 reads CASSEGREWDEQYF. In DNA form, the CDR3 reads TGTGCCAGCAGTGAAGGGCGGGAGTGGGACGAGCAGTACTTC.

The rearrangement links TRBV2 to TRBJ2-2; D remains unclear. The germline V gene encodes CDR1 SNHLY and CDR2 FYNNEI. CDR3 length equals 14 residues. The V gene lost 3 bases and the J gene lost 7 bases, with 12 bases spanning the gap. The CDR3 reads CASSDYFNDGELFF. CDR3 nucleotide sequence: TGTGCCAGCAGTGACTACTTTAATGACGGGGAGCTGTTTTTT.

This clone was counted between two and nine times. At the DNA level, this CDR3 is encoded by other sequences in the same sample as well. The V and J genes are TRBV5-1 and TRBJ2-7, with TRBD1 identical over 7 bases. The CDR3 contains 12 residues. In germline, CDR1 is SGHRS, CDR2 YFSETQ. The trim removed 3 bases at V and 3 bases at J, leaving 0 bases unmatched. The CDR3 nucleotides are TGCGCCAGCAGCTGGGACAGCTACGAGCAGTACTTC. This sequence encodes CASSWDSYEQYF.

The chain joins TRBV19 to TRBJ2-7, with 8 bases lining up with TRBD1. CDR3 length: 14 amino acids. The J segment lost 5 bases and the V segment lost 8 bases, leaving 11 bases of the junction unmatched. Germline V gene sequence: CDR1 LNHDA, CDR2 SQIVND (reference sequence). The CDR3 sequence is CASAPWTGRDEQYF. The DNA of the CDR3 is TGTGCCAGTGCCCCCTGGACAGGGCGCGACGAGCAGTACTTC.

This chain uses TRBV10-1 with TRBJ2-5; 8 bases align to TRBD1. The CDR3 totals 16 residues. Germline CDR1 reads WNHNN; CDR2 reads SYGVQD (reference sequence). V was pared by 2 bases and J by 4 bases, with 9 bases of the junction left unmatched. The CDR3: CASSELGQARRETQYF. The CDR3 nucleotides read TGCGCCAGCAGTGAGCTGGGACAGGCAAGGAGAGAGACCCAGTACTTC.

The CDR3 here is CASTRDKLYGYTF. DNA of the CDR3: TGTGCCAGTACCAGGGACAAATTATATGGCTACACCTTC. The chain carries TRBV19 and TRBJ1-2; TRBD1 is a possible D gene (6 bases). The CDR3 runs 13 residues. Trimming shortened V by 7 bases and J by 5 bases, and 14 bases separated the two germline ends. Germline-derived CDR1 and CDR2 are LNHDA and SQIVND (reference sequence).

The chain has TRBV18 and TRBJ1-3; 9 bases line up with TRBD1. Germline V lookup: CDR1 KGHSH, CDR2 LQKENI. This CDR3 is 16 amino acids long. V was clipped by 3 bases and J by 4 bases; unmatched bases: 7. CDR3 residues: CASSPEQGASGNTIYF. The CDR3 DNA follows: TGTGCCAGCTCACCGGAACAGGGGGCGTCGGGAAACACCATATATTTT.

V usage is TRBV2 and J usage is TRBJ1-5; D is unresolved. The CDR3 spans 15 residues. V shed 6 bases and J shed 4 bases, with 16 bases lying between them. The V gene's germline CDR1 is SNHLY and CDR2 FYNNEI. The CDR3 protein is CASSRSELKNQPQHF. The CDR3 DNA reads as TGTGCCAGCAGCAGGAGCGAGCTAAAGAATCAGCCCCAGCATTTT. Full variable domain (remainder filled in from reference TRBV2 and TRBJ1-5): EPEVTQTPSHQVTQMGQEVILRCVPISNHLYFYWYRQILGQKVEFLVSFYNNEISEKSEIFDDQFSVERPDGSNFTLKIRSTKLEDSAMYFCASSRSELKNQPQHFGDGTRLSIL.

J is TRBJ2-2 and V is TRBV5-4; 8 bases match TRBD1. The CDR3 spans 14 residues. Germline CDR1 reads SGHNT; CDR2 reads YYREEE (reference sequence). Losses at the gene ends were 10 bases for V and 3 bases for J; bases not matched to a gene: 8. In DNA form, the CDR3 reads TGTGCCGTAGGAGGACAGGGCTACACCGGGGAGCTGTTTTTT. Translating it yields CAVGGQGYTGELFF.

This clone was seen once. The rearrangement joins TRBV7-2 to TRBJ1-2; the D is unclear. Trimming removed 5 bases at V and 5 bases at J, with 9 bases between. This CDR3 has 12 amino acids. The germline V gene has CDR1 SGHTA and CDR2 FQGNSA. CDR3 region: CASSLQLYGYTF. The CDR3 DNA is TGTGCCAGCAGCCTTCAACTGTATGGCTACACCTTC.

The rearrangement links TRBV6-6 to TRBJ1-4; no reliable D call. Germline CDR1 and CDR2: MNHNY and SVGAGI (reference sequence). The CDR3 sequence is 15 residues long. V was trimmed by 2 bases and J by 8 bases, leaving 15 bases between them. The DNA of the CDR3 is TGTGCCAGCAGTTACGACCTGAACTGGGTCGAAAAACTGTTTTTT. Protein sequence: CASSYDLNWVEKLFF.

J is TRBJ1-6 and V is TRBV4-3, with 10 bases aligning to TRBD1. Germline V gene data show CDR1 as LGHNA and CDR2 as YSLEER. V was clipped by 2 bases and J by 7 bases; unmatched bases: 8. CDR3 length: 17 amino acids. As DNA, the CDR3 is TGCGCCAGCAGCCAAATATTTACGGGACAGGGGAATTCACCCCTCCACTTT. It codes for CASSQIFTGQGNSPLHF.

V gene TRBV15 combines with J gene TRBJ1-6; maybe TRBD1 (5 bases). The CDR3 has 16 amino acids. V gave up 0 bases and J gave up 9 bases, with 15 bases separating them. Germline values: CDR1 LNHNV, CDR2 YYDKDF (reference sequence). CDR3 protein: CATSRDQMAGGSPLHF. The CDR3, as DNA: TGTGCCACCAGCAGAGATCAAATGGCGGGGGGTTCACCCCTCCACTTT. The complete variable domain, with remaining parts taken from reference TRBV15 and TRBJ1-6, reads DAMVIQNPRYQVTQFGKPVTLSCSQTLNHNVMYWYQQKSSQAPKLLFHYYDKDFNNEADTPDNFQSRRPNTSFCFLDIRSPGLGDTAMYLCATSRDQMAGGSPLHFGNGTRLTVT.

This chain uses TRBV19 with TRBJ1-1; tentatively, D is TRBD1 (6 bases). V lost 0 bases and J 0 bases, leaving 17 bases between the germline ends. CDR3 size: 18 residues. Germline V gene lookup returns CDR1 LNHDA and CDR2 SQIVND (reference sequence). CDR3 nucleotide sequence: TGTGCCAGTAGTATAGAGAGCTCCCGGGGGGCGATGAACACTGAAGCTTTCTTT. This gives the protein CASSIESSRGAMNTEAFF.

The J gene is TRBJ1-2, the V gene TRBV18, with D maybe TRBD1 (6 bases). The CDR3 is made up of 14 amino acids. V was clipped by 5 bases and J by 4 bases, with 14 bases between them. From germline, CDR1 is KGHSH and CDR2 LQKENI. CDR3 protein: CASSSGQQSYGYTF. CDR3 DNA: TGTGCCAGCTCATCAGGACAGCAATCCTATGGCTACACCTTC.

The chain is built from TRBV9 and TRBJ2-1, with 11 bases fitting TRBD2. Germline CDR1 and CDR2: SGDLS and YYNGEE. The trim removed 1 base at V and 7 bases at J, leaving 7 bases unmatched. CDR3 size: 16 residues. In nucleotides, the CDR3 is TGTGCCAGCAGCGTACCCCAACTAGCGGGGGCGAATGAGCAGTTCTTC. Translated: CASSVPQLAGANEQFF.